A single sample gave rise to the 24 T cell receptor beta chains below, sequenced in a study of siplizumab effects on memory and regulatory T cells. Generated by immunoSEQ multiplex PCR, the TCRdb table keeps only in-frame clones and is missing some. The table records 70,000 or so clones, less than 95% of them present only once. The specimen sequenced was CD8+ T cells sorted from blood. The origin of the receptors is a human donor in good health.

This chain uses TRBV29-1 with TRBJ1-5, with no clear D. The ends were cut back, 4 bases at V and 1 base at J, with 11 bases in the middle. Germline values: CDR1 SQVTM, CDR2 ANQGSEA. The CDR3 totals 14 residues. This CDR3 is CSVATSESNQPQHF. The CDR3 DNA reads as TGCAGCGTTGCGACCTCCGAGAGCAATCAGCCCCAGCATTTT.

The chain has TRBV4-1 and TRBJ1-1, with D unresolved. V dropped 1 base and J dropped 8 bases, with 11 bases sitting between them. CDR3 length: 13 residues. The germline V gene encodes CDR1 MGHRA and CDR2 YSYEKL. CDR3 nucleotide sequence: TGCGCCAGCAGCCAAGGGTCCACGCAAGAAGCTTTCTTT. Protein: CASSQGSTQEAFF.

Remarks on this clone: The sample holds other DNA sequences that translate to the same CDR3. V usage is TRBV19 and J usage is TRBJ2-1; 10 bases are a match to TRBD1. The germline V gene encodes CDR1 LNHDA and CDR2 SQIVND (reference sequence). With 1 base clipped from V and 3 bases from J, the junction kept 0 bases outside the gene matches. The CDR3 covers 15 residues. The CDR3 loop is CASSIGDRGYNEQFF. The CDR3 DNA reads TGTGCCAGTAGTATAGGGGACAGGGGCTACAATGAGCAGTTCTTC.

This sequence joins TRBV6-5 and TRBJ2-7, with D maybe TRBD1 (5 bases). Germline assignment: CDR1 MNHEY and CDR2 SVGAGI. With 9 bases removed from V and 4 bases from J, the gap between germline ends came to 16 bases. This CDR3 has 13 amino acids. The CDR3 here is CASGARGQYEQYF. As DNA, the CDR3 is TGTGCCAGTGGGGCAAGAGGTCAGTACGAGCAGTACTTC.

V is TRBV27 and J is TRBJ1-1; D possibly corresponds to TRBD1 (5 bases). V was cut by 0 bases and J by 1 base, with 9 bases left in between. Germline V gene sequence: CDR1 MNHEY, CDR2 SMNVEV (reference sequence). This CDR3 is built from 15 residues. The CDR3 sequence: CASSLSGVPNTEAFF. The CDR3 coding sequence is TGTGCCAGCAGTTTATCGGGGGTCCCGAACACTGAAGCTTTCTTT.

CDR3 sequence: CASSFALLYEQYF. The CDR3 DNA reads as TGTGCCAGCAGCTTTGCCCTATTGTACGAGCAGTACTTC. The J gene is TRBJ2-7, the V gene TRBV5-5; no reliable D call. The V end was cut by 2 bases, the J end by 4 bases, with 10 bases between. Germline CDR1 SGHKS, CDR2 YYEKEE (reference sequence). The CDR3 loop spans 13 amino acids.

V and J are TRBV5-6 and TRBJ2-3; the D gene is possibly TRBD2 (6 bases). CDR1 and CDR2 (germline): SGHDT, YYEEEE. V gave up 2 bases and J gave up 9 bases, with 16 bases separating them. This CDR3 has 14 amino acids. In DNA form, the CDR3 reads TGTGCCAGCAGCTTACCACTAGCACTCTGGACGCAGTATTTT. This codes for CASSLPLALWTQYF.

V usage is TRBV4-2 and J usage is TRBJ2-7; D ambiguous. Deletions cut 1 base from V and 2 bases from J, with 12 bases between. From germline, CDR1 is LGHNA and CDR2 YNFKEQ. The CDR3 runs to 15 residues. The CDR3 region has the DNA TGTGCCAGCAGCCAAGCTGAAACAGCCACCTACGAGCAGTACTTC. Amino acid sequence: CASSQAETATYEQYF.

The chain combines TRBV6-1 with TRBJ1-1; 7 nucleotides agree with TRBD1. The CDR3 contains 12 residues. J lost 1 base, V lost 8 bases, and 1 base had no gene match. Germline V gene sequence: CDR1 MNHNS, CDR2 SASEGT. CDR3 region: CASRQGNTEAFF. CDR3 nucleotide sequence: TGTGCCAGCCGACAGGGGAACACTGAAGCTTTCTTT.

The rearrangement links TRBV6-5 to TRBJ2-1, with unresolved D. The germline V gene has CDR1 MNHEY and CDR2 SVGAGI. Trimming cost V 10 bases and J 6 bases, with 10 bases left between them. This CDR3 has 11 residues. The CDR3 nucleotides read TGTGCCATCTACAGCTTCAATGAGCAGTTCTTC. Translating gives CAIYSFNEQFF.

The J gene is TRBJ2-1, the V gene TRBV5-1, with 9 bases aligning to TRBD2. The J segment lost 4 bases and the V segment lost 6 bases, leaving 8 bases of the junction unmatched. The CDR3 totals 15 residues. Germline-derived CDR1 and CDR2 are SGHRS and YFSETQ. The CDR3 here is CASTRVSGGYNEQFF. In DNA, the CDR3 is TGCGCCAGCACGCGGGTAAGCGGGGGGTACAATGAGCAGTTCTTC.

The chain combines TRBV5-4 with TRBJ2-1; 8 nucleotides line up with TRBD2. V lost 4 bases to trimming and J lost 5 bases; unmatched junction nucleotides: 5. Per germline, CDR1 SGHNT and CDR2 YYREEE (reference sequence). The CDR3 has 14 residues. The CDR3 loop reads CASSPGGTHNEQFF. In DNA, the CDR3 is TGTGCCAGCAGCCCGGGGGGGACCCACAATGAGCAGTTCTTC.

The V call is TRBV7-3, the J call TRBJ1-1; TRBD1 aligns across 7 bases. Germline-derived CDR1 and CDR2 are SGHTA and FQGTGA. V shed 6 bases and J 5 bases; nucleotides not matched to a gene: 9. The CDR3 spans 14 residues. CDR3: CASSVRDSRTEAFF. The CDR3 region has the DNA TGTGCCAGCAGTGTCCGGGACAGCCGAACTGAAGCTTTCTTT. The full variable domain, completed using reference TRBV7-3 and TRBJ1-1, is GAGVSQTPSNKVTEKGKYVELRCDPISGHTALYWYRQSLGQGPEFLIYFQGTGAADDSGLPNDRFFAVRPEGSVSTLKIQRTERGDSAVYLCASSVRDSRTEAFFGQGTRLTVV.

V usage is TRBV9 and J usage is TRBJ1-1, with D perhaps matching TRBD1 (5 bases). The CDR3 contains 13 residues. V was trimmed by 0 bases and J by 8 bases, leaving 11 bases between them. Germline V lookup: CDR1 SGDLS, CDR2 YYNGEE. CDR3 residues: CASSVGVGLEAFF. The CDR3 nucleotides read TGTGCCAGCAGCGTAGGCGTGGGACTGGAAGCTTTCTTT.

V and J are TRBV7-8 and TRBJ1-1; TRBD1 is a possible D gene (6 bases). V dropped 2 bases and J dropped 3 bases, with 10 bases sitting between them. This CDR3 has 14 amino acids. Germline V CDR1 and CDR2: SGHVS, FQNEAQ. The CDR3 nucleotides read TGTGCCAGCAGCTTAAGCTCAGGGGACACTGAAGCTTTCTTT. It encodes CASSLSSGDTEAFF.

The chain is built from TRBV5-1 and TRBJ2-7; D is ambiguous. With 0 bases removed from V and 3 bases from J, the gap between germline ends came to 7 bases. The CDR3 extends over 13 amino acids. The germline V gene has CDR1 SGHRS and CDR2 YFSETQ. CDR3 in amino acids: CASSLGVLYEQYF. The CDR3 DNA sequence: TGCGCCAGCAGCTTGGGCGTCCTCTACGAGCAGTACTTC.

This clone is a singleton in its sample. V usage is TRBV7-6 and J usage is TRBJ2-1; weak D call: TRBD2 (6 bases). This CDR3 region has 17 residues. V shed 1 base and J shed 1 base, with 14 bases lying between them. Germline loops: CDR1 SGHVS, CDR2 FNYEAQ. DNA of the CDR3: TGTGCCAGCAGCTTAGGCGAGATCGGGACTTCCTACAATGAGCAGTTCTTC. Translating it yields CASSLGEIGTSYNEQFF. Drawing the rest from reference TRBV7-6 and TRBJ2-1, the complete variable domain is GAGVSQSPRYKVTKRGQDVALRCDPISGHVSLYWYRQALGQGPEFLTYFNYEAQQDKSGLPNDRFSAERPEGSISTLTIQRTEQRDSAMYRCASSLGEIGTSYNEQFFGPGTRLTVL.

The rearrangement links TRBV5-6 to TRBJ2-1, with 15 bases aligning to TRBD2. This CDR3 has 19 amino acids. CDR1 SGHDT and CDR2 YYEEEE come from the germline V gene. The V segment lost 1 base and the J segment 3 bases; nucleotides outside the gene matches: 8. CDR3 nucleotide sequence: TGTGCCAGCAGCTTGTCAGGACTAGCGGGAGGGCCCTTCTACAATGAGCAGTTCTTC. This encodes CASSLSGLAGGPFYNEQFF.

V usage is TRBV7-9 and J usage is TRBJ1-1; D might be TRBD1 (6 bases). Between the trimmed V and J ends, which lost 6 bases and 4 bases, there was a span of 12 bases. Germline CDR1 reads SEHNR; CDR2 reads FQNEAQ (reference sequence). The CDR3 has 13 residues. CDR3 residues: CASRAGVGTEAFF. The CDR3 nucleotides read TGTGCCAGCAGAGCAGGGGTCGGCACTGAAGCTTTCTTT. Filled out from reference TRBV7-9 and TRBJ1-1, the complete variable domain reads DTGVSQNPRHKITKRGQNVTFRCDPISEHNRLYWYRQTLGQGPEFLTYFQNEAQLEKSRLLSDRFSAERPKGSFSTLEIQRTEQGDSAMYLCASRAGVGTEAFFGQGTRLTVV.

V and J are TRBV27 and TRBJ2-2; 15 nucleotides line up with TRBD2. V shed 3 bases and J 5 bases; nucleotides not matched to a gene: 1. The CDR3 consists of 16 residues. From germline, CDR1 is MNHEY and CDR2 SMNVEV (reference sequence). CDR3 region: CASSLGTSGRTGELFF. The CDR3 nucleotides are TGTGCCAGCAGTTTGGGGACTAGCGGGAGGACCGGGGAGCTGTTTTTT.

This clone was seen a single time. The rearrangement joins TRBV7-9 to TRBJ1-1; 11 positions match TRBD1. V shed 6 bases, J shed 3 bases, and the junction held 6 bases outside the gene matches. This CDR3 spans 15 amino acids. CDR1 is SEHNR and CDR2 is FQNEAQ in the germline V gene (reference sequence). This chain's CDR3 is CASRPDRGPDTEAFF. As DNA, the CDR3 is TGTGCCAGCAGACCGGACAGGGGGCCAGACACTGAAGCTTTCTTT.

V is TRBV5-1 and J is TRBJ1-2; D gene uncertain. This CDR3 has 11 amino acids. The germline V gene has CDR1 SGHRS and CDR2 YFSETQ. The V end was cut by 4 bases, the J end by 8 bases, with 9 bases between. In DNA form, the CDR3 reads TGCGCCAGCAGCAAGGGAGAGGGCTACACCTTC. The encoded protein is CASSKGEGYTF.

The gene calls are TRBV14 and TRBJ2-5; D assignment may be TRBD1 or TRBD2 (5 bases each). The J call could be wrong; TRBJ2-7 is a better fit for the DNA end. In germline, CDR1 is SGHDN, CDR2 FVKESK. The CDR3 runs to 16 residues. CDR3 DNA: TGTGCCAGCAGCCCCGTGAGGGGAAGGGGAGCCTACGAGCAGTACTTC. It codes for CASSPVRGRGAYEQYF.

With regard to this clone: The same CDR3 is also encoded by other DNA sequences in this sample. The V gene is TRBV27, the J gene TRBJ2-7; 7 bases fit TRBD2. Looked up from germline, CDR1 is MNHEY and CDR2 is SMNVEV (reference sequence). CDR3 length: 14 residues. V was pared by 0 bases and J by 1 base, with 0 bases of the junction left unmatched. CDR3 sequence: CASSLSGGSYEQYF. The CDR3 region has the DNA TGTGCCAGCAGTTTATCGGGGGGGTCCTACGAGCAGTACTTC.